The sequence of this TCR beta chain was determined in a study of early T cells in non-severe SARS-CoV-2 infection. Background on the study: Sequencing input comprised bulk RNA from unsorted whole blood; chain pairing was not available.

The CDR3 is 15 residues long. V was pared by 0 bases and J by 5 bases, with 4 bases of the junction left unmatched. Germline V gives CDR1 SNHLY, CDR2 FYNNEI. Individual cDNA molecules received unique molecular identifiers. A single record per CDR3 protein comes from TCRdb applying MiXCR to the 5' RACE reads. The sample contains approximately 52,000 distinct CDR3 sequences, around 7.5% of which appear only once. This clonotype was seen only a few times. Its antigen is as yet unknown. Study results and caveats: The study's VDJdb matching favored anti-spike CD8 responses and missed private and CD4 specificities.

The chain links TRBV2 to TRBJ2-4; 7 nucleotides agree with TRBD2. The receptor was isolated from an adult who was a healthcare worker with PCR-confirmed SARS-CoV-2 infection or an uninfected control (not recorded which). The sequenced material came from whole blood. DNA for the CDR3: TGTGCCAGCAGTGAAGCGGGAGGGCCCCAAAACATTCAGTACTTC. Amino acids: CASSEAGGPQNIQYF.